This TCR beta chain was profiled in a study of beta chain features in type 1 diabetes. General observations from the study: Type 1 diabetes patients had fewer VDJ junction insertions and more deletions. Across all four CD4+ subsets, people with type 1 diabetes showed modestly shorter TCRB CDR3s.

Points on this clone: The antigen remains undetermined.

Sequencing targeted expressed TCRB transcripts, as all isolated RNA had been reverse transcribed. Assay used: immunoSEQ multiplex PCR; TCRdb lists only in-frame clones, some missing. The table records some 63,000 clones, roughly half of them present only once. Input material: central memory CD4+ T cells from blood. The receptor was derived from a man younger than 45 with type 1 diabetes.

This chain's CDR3 is CASSEGTGAGELFF. For the CDR3, the DNA is TGCGCCAGCAGTGAAGGGACAGGGGCCGGGGAGCTGTTTTTT. V is TRBV10-2 and J is TRBJ2-2, with 10 bases matching TRBD1. V shed 3 bases, J shed 6 bases, and the junction held 1 base outside the gene matches. Per the germline V gene, CDR1 is WSHSY and CDR2 is SAAADI. The CDR3 totals 14 residues.